Below, one T cell receptor beta chain is given with its context. Its antigen remains unknown. V gave up 4 bases and J gave up 4 bases, with 8 bases separating them. CDR1 and CDR2 (germline): SQVTM, ANQGSEA. This CDR3 region has 12 residues. This entry is derived from a study of T cell responses to AZD1222 COVID-19 vaccine. General study findings and limits: White British donors predominated, females outnumbered males, and clonal diversity was possibly underestimated. Spike-specific TCR breadth and depth grew following two AZD1222 doses.

Libraries were prepared by immunoSEQ multiplex PCR; TCRdb keeps only in-frame clonotypes and omits some of them. The sample lists about 24,000 clones; 86% were seen once. The source material was peripheral blood, sampled 28 days after the second AZD1222 dose. This sequence joins TRBV29-1 and TRBJ1-5; TRBD1 might be the D (5 bases). The TCR comes from an adult who received the AZD1222 COVID-19 vaccine. In nucleotides, the CDR3 is TGCAGCGTTGCGGGGGATAATCAGCCCCAGCATTTT. It is translated as CSVAGDNQPQHF.